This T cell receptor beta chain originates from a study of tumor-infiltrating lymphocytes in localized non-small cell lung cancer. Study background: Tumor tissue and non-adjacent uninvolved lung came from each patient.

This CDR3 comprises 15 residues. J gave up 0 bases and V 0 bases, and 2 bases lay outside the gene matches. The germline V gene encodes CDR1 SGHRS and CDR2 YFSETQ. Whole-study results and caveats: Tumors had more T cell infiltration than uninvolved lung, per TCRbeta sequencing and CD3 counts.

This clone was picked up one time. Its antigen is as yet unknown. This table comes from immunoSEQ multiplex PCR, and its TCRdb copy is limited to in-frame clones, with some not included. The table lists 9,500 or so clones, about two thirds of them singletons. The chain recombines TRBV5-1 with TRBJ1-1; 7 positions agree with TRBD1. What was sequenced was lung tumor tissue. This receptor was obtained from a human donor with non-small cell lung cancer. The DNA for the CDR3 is TGCGCCAGCAGCTTGGGCGGGACAGTGAACACTGAAGCTTTCTTT. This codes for CASSLGGTVNTEAFF.